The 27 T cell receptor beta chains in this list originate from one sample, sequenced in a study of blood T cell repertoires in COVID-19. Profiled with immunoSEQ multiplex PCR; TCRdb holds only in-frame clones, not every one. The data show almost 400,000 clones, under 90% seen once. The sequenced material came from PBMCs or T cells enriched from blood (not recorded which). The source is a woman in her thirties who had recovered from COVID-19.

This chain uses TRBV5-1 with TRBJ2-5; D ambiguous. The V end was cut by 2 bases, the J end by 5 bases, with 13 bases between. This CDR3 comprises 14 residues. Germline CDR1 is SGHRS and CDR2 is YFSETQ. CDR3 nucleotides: TGCGCCAGCAGCTTCTCGCGGTTAATGGAGACCCAGTACTTC. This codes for CASSFSRLMETQYF.

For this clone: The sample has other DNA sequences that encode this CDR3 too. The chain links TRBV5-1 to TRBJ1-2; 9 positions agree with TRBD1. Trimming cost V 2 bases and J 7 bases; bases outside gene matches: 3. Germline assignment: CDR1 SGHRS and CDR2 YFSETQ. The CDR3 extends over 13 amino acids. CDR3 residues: CASSFRQGGGYTF. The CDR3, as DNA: TGCGCCAGCAGCTTCCGACAGGGGGGTGGCTACACCTTC. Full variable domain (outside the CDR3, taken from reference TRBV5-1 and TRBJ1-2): KAGVTQTPRYLIKTRGQQVTLSCSPISGHRSVSWYQQTPGQGLQFLFEYFSETQRNKGNFPGRFSGRQFSNSRSEMNVSTLELGDSALYLCASSFRQGGGYTFGSGTRLTVV.

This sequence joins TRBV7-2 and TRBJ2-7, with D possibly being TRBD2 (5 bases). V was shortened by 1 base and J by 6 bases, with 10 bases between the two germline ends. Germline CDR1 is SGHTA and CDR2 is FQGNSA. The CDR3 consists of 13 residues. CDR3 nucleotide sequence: TGTGCCAGCAGCTTAGGAGGGTTTAGCGAGCAGTACTTC. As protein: CASSLGGFSEQYF.

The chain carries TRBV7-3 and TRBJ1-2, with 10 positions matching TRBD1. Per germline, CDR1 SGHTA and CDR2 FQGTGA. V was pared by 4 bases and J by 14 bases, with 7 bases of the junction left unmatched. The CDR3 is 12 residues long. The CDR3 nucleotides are TGTGCCAGCAGCTCTACGGGACAGGGGTTAACCTTC. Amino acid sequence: CASSSTGQGLTF.

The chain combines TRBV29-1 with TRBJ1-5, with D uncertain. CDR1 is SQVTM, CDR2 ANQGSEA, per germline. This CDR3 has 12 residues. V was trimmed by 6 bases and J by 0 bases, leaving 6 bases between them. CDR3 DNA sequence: TGCAGCGTCAGTGGTAGCAATCAGCCCCAGCATTTT. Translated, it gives CSVSGSNQPQHF.

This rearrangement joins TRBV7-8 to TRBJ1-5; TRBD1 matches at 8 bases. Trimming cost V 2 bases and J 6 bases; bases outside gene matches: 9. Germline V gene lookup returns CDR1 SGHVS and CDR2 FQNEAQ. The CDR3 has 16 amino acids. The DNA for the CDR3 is TGTGCCAGCAGCTTAACGACAGGGGTCGGACGTCAGCCCCAGCATTTT. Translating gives CASSLTTGVGRQPQHF.

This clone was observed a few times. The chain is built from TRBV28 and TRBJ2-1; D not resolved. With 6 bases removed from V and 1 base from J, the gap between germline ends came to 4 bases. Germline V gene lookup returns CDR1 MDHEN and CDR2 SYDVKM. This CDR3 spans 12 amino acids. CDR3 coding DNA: TGTGCCAGCAGCGTATCCTACAATGAGCAGTTCTTC. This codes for CASSVSYNEQFF.

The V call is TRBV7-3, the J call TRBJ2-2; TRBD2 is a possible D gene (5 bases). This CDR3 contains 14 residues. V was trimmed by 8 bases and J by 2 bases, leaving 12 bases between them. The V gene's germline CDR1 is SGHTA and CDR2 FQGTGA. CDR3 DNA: TGTGCCAGCTTTTCGGGGTTAAACACCGGGGAGCTGTTTTTT. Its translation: CASFSGLNTGELFF. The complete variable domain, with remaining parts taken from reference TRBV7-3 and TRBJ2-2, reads GAGVSQTPSNKVTEKGKYVELRCDPISGHTALYWYRQSLGQGPEFLIYFQGTGAADDSGLPNDRFFAVRPEGSVSTLKIQRTERGDSAVYLCASFSGLNTGELFFGEGSRLTVL.

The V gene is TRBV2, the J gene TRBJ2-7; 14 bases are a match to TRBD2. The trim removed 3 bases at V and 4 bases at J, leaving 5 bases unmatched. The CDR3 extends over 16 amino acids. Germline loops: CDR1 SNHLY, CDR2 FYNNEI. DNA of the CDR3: TGTGCCAGCAGTGAGGGACTAGCGGGAGCGGGTTACGAGCAGTACTTC. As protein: CASSEGLAGAGYEQYF.

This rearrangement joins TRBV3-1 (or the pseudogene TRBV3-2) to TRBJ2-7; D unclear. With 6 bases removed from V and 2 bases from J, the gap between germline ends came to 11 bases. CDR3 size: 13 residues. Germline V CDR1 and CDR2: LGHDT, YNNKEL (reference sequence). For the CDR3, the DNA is TGTGCCAGCAGTACAAAGTCGACCTACGAGCAGTACTTC. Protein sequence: CASSTKSTYEQYF.

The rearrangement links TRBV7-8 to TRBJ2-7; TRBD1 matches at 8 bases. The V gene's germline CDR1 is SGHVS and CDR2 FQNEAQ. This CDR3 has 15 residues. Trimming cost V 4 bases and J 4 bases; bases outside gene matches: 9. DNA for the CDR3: TGTGCCAGCAGCTCGGGTGGGACAGGACATTACGAGCAGTACTTC. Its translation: CASSSGGTGHYEQYF.

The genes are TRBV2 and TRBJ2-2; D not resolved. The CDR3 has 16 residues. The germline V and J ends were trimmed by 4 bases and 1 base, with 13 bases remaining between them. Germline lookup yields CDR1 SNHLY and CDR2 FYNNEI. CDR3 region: CASSARLILNTGELFF. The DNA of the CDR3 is TGTGCCAGCAGTGCTCGACTTATTTTGAACACCGGGGAGCTGTTTTTT.

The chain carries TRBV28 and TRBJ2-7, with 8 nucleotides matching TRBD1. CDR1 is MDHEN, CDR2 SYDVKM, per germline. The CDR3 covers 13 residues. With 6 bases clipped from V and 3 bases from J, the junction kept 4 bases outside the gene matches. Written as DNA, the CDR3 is TGTGCCAGCAGCGTAGACAGGGGCTACGAGCAGTACTTC. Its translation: CASSVDRGYEQYF.

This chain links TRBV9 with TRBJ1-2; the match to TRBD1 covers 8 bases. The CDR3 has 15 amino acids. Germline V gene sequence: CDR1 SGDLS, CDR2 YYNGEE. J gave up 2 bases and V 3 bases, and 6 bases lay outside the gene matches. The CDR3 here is CASSGVRTGNYGYTF. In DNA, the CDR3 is TGTGCCAGCAGCGGAGTTCGGACAGGGAACTATGGCTACACCTTC.

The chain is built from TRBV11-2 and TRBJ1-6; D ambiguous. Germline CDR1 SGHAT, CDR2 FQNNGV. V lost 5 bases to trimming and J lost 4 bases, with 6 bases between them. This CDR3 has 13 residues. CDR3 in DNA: TGTGCCAGCAGCCCTAGATATAATTCACCCCTCCACTTT. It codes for CASSPRYNSPLHF.

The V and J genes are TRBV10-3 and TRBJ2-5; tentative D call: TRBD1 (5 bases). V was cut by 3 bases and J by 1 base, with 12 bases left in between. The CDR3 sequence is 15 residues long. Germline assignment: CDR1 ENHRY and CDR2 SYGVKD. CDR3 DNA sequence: TGTGCCATCAGTGACCCCGGACAAATCCAAGAGACCCAGTACTTC. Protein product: CAISDPGQIQETQYF.

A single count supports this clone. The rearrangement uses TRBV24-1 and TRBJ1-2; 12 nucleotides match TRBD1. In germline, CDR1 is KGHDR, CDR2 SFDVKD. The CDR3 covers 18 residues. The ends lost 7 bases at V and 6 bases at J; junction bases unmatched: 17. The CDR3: CATRGTGGCFTRVDGYTF. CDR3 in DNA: TGTGCCACCAGAGGGACAGGGGGCTGCTTCACCAGGGTCGATGGCTACACCTTC.

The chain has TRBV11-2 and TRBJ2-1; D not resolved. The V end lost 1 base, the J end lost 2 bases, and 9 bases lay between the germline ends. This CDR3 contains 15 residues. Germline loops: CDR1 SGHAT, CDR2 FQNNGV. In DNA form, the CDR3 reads TGTGCCAGCAGCTTAGCTCGGGTAACCTACAATGAGCAGTTCTTC. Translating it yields CASSLARVTYNEQFF.

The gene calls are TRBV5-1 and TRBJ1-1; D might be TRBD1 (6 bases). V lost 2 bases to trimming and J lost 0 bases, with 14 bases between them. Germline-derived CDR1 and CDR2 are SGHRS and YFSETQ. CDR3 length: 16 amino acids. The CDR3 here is CASSFSQGTLNTEAFF. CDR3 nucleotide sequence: TGCGCCAGCAGCTTTTCCCAGGGGACATTGAACACTGAAGCTTTCTTT.

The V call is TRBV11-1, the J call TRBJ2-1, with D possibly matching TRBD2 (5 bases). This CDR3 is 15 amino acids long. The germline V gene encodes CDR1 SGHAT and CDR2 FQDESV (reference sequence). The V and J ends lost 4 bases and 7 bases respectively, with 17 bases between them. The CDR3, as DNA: TGTGCCAGCAGCTCCGGGGAAGGCATGGGGAATGAGCAGTTCTTC. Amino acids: CASSSGEGMGNEQFF.

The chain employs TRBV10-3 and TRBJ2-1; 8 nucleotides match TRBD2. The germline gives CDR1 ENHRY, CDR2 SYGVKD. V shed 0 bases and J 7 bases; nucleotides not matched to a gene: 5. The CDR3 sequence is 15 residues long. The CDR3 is CAISESGTSPNEQFF. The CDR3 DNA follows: TGTGCCATCAGTGAGTCGGGGACTAGTCCTAATGAGCAGTTCTTC.

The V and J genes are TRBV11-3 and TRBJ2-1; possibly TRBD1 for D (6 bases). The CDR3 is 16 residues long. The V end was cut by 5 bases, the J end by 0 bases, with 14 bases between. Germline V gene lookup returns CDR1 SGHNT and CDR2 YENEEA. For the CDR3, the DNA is TGTGCCAGCAGCCCACAGGGCTATCGCTCCTACAATGAGCAGTTCTTC. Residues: CASSPQGYRSYNEQFF.

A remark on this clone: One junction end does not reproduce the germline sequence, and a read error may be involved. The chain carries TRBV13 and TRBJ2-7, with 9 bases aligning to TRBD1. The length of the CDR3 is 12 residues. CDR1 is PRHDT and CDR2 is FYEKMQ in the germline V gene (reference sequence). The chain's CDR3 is CASSLVRDREEF. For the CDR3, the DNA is TGTGCCAGCAGCTTAGTTCGGGACAGGGAGGAATTC.

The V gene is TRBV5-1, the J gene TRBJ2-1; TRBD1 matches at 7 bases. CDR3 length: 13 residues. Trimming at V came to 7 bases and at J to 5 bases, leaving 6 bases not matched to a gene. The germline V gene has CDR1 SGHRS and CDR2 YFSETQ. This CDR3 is CASYRGPHNEQFF. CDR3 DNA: TGCGCCAGCTACAGGGGACCCCACAATGAGCAGTTCTTC.

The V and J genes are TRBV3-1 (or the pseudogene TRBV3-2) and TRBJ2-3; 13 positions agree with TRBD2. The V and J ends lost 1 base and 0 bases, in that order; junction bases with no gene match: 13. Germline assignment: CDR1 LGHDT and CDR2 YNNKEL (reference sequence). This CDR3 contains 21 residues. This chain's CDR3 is CASSQGGPGLAGPPSTDTQYF. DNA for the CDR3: TGTGCCAGCAGCCAAGGGGGGCCGGGACTAGCGGGACCCCCTAGCACAGATACGCAGTATTTT.

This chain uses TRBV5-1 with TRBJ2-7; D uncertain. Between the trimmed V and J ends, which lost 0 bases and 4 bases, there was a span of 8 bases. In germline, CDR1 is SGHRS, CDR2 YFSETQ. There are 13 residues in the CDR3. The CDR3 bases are TGCGCCAGCAGCTTGGACGGAGTTTACGAGCAGTACTTC. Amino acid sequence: CASSLDGVYEQYF.

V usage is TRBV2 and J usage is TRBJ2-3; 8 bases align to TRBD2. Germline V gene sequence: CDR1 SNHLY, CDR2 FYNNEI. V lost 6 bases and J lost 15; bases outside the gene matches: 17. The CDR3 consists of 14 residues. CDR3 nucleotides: TGTGCCAGCAGCCGAGCGGGGGTGTCTCAATTTGAATATTTT. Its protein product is CASSRAGVSQFEYF.